A selection of T cell receptor beta chains follows, all from one sample in a study of CD8 T cells in ankylosing spondylitis. From the 5' RACE reads, TCRdb called clonotypes with MiXCR, one entry per CDR3 protein. The table records 250,000 or so distinct CDR3 sequences, around 10% of them present only once. The sample comprised blood, either unsorted or a sorted T cell fraction (not recorded which). The receptors were sampled from a male donor with ankylosing spondylitis or in good health (not recorded which). The CDR3 runs from the conserved cysteine through the conserved F or W. A D gene is named only where the DNA matches it firmly. Clone size is given for some rows only: seen once, a few or many times, or a class if the clone is expanded.

TRBV7-3	TRBJ2-1	TRBD2	few	CASSLSSGLAGRNEQFF	TGTGCCAGCAGCTTATCCTCAGGACTAGCGGGGCGAAATGAGCAGTTCTTC
TRBV5-1	TRBJ1-1	NA	many	CASSKTLDTEAFF	TGCGCCAGCAGCAAGACACTGGACACTGAAGCTTTCTTT
TRBV7-8	TRBJ2-7	TRBD2	NA	CASSPWTSGGFYEQYF	TGTGCCAGCAGCCCCTGGACTAGCGGGGGATTTTACGAGCAGTACTTC
TRBV5-1	TRBJ2-5	NA	many	CASTEQETQYF	TGCGCCAGTACGGAGCAAGAGACCCAGTACTTC
TRBV20-1	TRBJ2-1	TRBD2	many	CSASVTSGRSYNEQFF	TGCAGTGCTAGTGTGACTAGCGGGCGTTCCTACAATGAGCAGTTCTTC
TRBV5-4	TRBJ2-1	NA	many	CASSLDPGRSNEQFF	TGTGCCAGCAGCTTGGATCCGGGGCGGAGCAATGAGCAGTTCTTC
TRBV5-1	TRBJ2-5	TRBD1	many	CASRGQEGETQYF	TGCGCCAGCAGGGGACAGGAAGGGGAGACCCAGTACTTC
TRBV20-1	TRBJ2-1	TRBD2	many	CSASAGLAGGYNEQFF	TGCAGTGCCTCCGCCGGTCTAGCGGGGGGTTACAATGAGCAGTTCTTC
TRBV12-3/TRBV12-4	TRBJ2-1	TRBD2	many	CASSLLADYPEDEQFF	TGTGCCAGCAGTTTGCTAGCGGACTATCCCGAGGATGAGCAGTTCTTC
TRBV7-2	TRBJ2-2	TRBD2	NA	CASSSGTSGGTGELFF	TGTGCCAGCAGTTCCGGGACTAGCGGGGGAACCGGGGAGCTGTTTTTT
TRBV12-3/TRBV12-4	TRBJ2-2	NA	many	CASSLAGALTGELFF	TGTGCCAGCAGTTTGGCGGGGGCCCTCACCGGGGAGCTGTTTTTT
TRBV3-1	TRBJ2-1	NA	many	CASSLLSRTYNEQFF	TGTGCCAGCAGCCTTCTCAGTCGCACCTACAATGAGCAGTTCTTC
TRBV11-3	TRBJ2-1	NA	few	CASSLAGNWNEQFF	TGTGCCAGCAGCTTAGCGGGAAATTGGAATGAGCAGTTCTTC
TRBV9	TRBJ2-1	TRBD2	few	CASSVGLAVEQFF	TGTGCCAGCAGCGTAGGACTAGCAGTCGAGCAGTTCTTC
TRBV29-1	TRBJ2-1	NA	NA	CSVELGQGINEQFF	TGCAGCGTTGAATTGGGGCAGGGTATCAATGAGCAGTTCTTC
TRBV5-5	TRBJ2-2	NA	few	CASSFVAATGELFF	TGTGCCAGCAGCTTTGTCGCCGCTACCGGGGAGCTGTTTTTT
TRBV19	TRBJ2-3	NA	NA	CASSIEDYTDTQYF	TGTGCCAGTAGTATAGAGGACTACACAGATACGCAGTATTTT
TRBV24-1	TRBJ2-1	TRBD2	few	CATSDLAGEQFF	TGTGCCACCAGTGATCTAGCGGGCGAGCAGTTCTTC
TRBV20-1	TRBJ2-1	NA	many	CSARPAGLPNEQFF	TGCAGTGCTAGACCCGCGGGACTCCCCAATGAGCAGTTCTTC
TRBV6-1	TRBJ2-7	NA	few	CASRRGENSYEQYF	TGTGCCAGCAGACGAGGGGAGAATTCCTACGAGCAGTACTTC
TRBV11-3	TRBJ2-2	NA	NA	CASSTRADMTGELFF	TGTGCCAGCAGCACTCGGGCAGACATGACCGGGGAGCTGTTTTTT
TRBV4-1	TRBJ1-1	NA	few	CASSSQAAGALNTEAFF	TGCGCCAGCAGCTCCCAAGCGGCAGGGGCTTTGAACACTGAAGCTTTCTTT
TRBV5-1	TRBJ1-1	NA	NA	CASSLIGGTVNTEAFF	TGCGCCAGCAGCCTTATCGGGGGGACGGTGAACACTGAAGCTTTCTTT
TRBV15	TRBJ2-3	TRBD2	many	CATSKTSGGTDTQYF	TGTGCCACCAGCAAAACTAGCGGGGGCACAGATACGCAGTATTTT
TRBV6-5	TRBJ1-6	TRBD1	NA	CASSTKTGSNSPLHF	TGTGCCAGCAGTACTAAGACAGGGAGCAATTCACCCCTCCACTTT
TRBV2	TRBJ2-1	TRBD1	few	CASSVTGESGEQFF	TGTGCCAGCAGTGTTACAGGGGAGAGTGGTGAGCAGTTCTTC
TRBV19	TRBJ2-3	TRBD1	once	CASSVDRGADTQYF	TGTGCCAGTAGTGTCGACAGGGGCGCAGATACGCAGTATTTT
TRBV6-1	TRBJ2-7	TRBD1	many	CATKTGGGYEQYF	TGTGCCACCAAGACAGGGGGAGGCTACGAGCAGTACTTC
TRBV4-1	TRBJ2-5	NA	many	CASSLEPGGGRETQYF	TGCGCCAGCAGCCTTGAACCCGGAGGAGGGCGAGAGACCCAGTACTTC
TRBV4-2	TRBJ2-3	NA	many	CASSQLAVQRVGDTQYF	TGTGCCAGCAGCCAACTGGCGGTCCAGCGGGTGGGAGATACGCAGTATTTT
TRBV19	TRBJ2-3	TRBD1	NA	CASSIVGRQGARGDTQYF	TGTGCCAGTAGTATAGTGGGGCGACAGGGGGCACGAGGCGATACGCAGTATTTT
TRBV5-5	TRBJ1-5	NA	many	CASSLTVGSEEAQHF	TGTGCCAGCAGCTTGACCGTGGGCAGCGAGGAGGCCCAGCATTTT